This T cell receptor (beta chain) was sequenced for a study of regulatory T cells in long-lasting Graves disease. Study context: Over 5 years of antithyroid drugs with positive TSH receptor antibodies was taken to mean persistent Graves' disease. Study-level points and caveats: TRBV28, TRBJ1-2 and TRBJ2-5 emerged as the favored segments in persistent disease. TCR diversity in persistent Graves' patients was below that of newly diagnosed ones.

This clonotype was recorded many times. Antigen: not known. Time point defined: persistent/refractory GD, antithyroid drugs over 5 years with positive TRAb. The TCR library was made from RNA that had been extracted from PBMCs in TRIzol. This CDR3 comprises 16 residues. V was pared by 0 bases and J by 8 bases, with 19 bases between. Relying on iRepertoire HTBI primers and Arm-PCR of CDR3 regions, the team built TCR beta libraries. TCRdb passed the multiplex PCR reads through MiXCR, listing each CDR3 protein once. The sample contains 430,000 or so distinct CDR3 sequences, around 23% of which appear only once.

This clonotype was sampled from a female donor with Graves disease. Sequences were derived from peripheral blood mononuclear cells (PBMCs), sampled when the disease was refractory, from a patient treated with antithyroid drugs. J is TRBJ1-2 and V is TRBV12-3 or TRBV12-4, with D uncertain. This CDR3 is CASSLALVELVWGYTF. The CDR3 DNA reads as TGTGCCAGCAGTTTAGCTTTGGTGGAACTGGTATGGGGCTACACCTTC.